This TCR beta chain was observed in a study of T cells in Graves' hyperthyroidism and ophthalmopathy. What was amplified from RNA transcripts were TCR beta CDR3 regions. TCR CDR3 regions were first amplified by RT-PCR with HTBI primers. TCRdb passed the multiplex PCR reads through MiXCR, listing each CDR3 protein once. The data hold about 530,000 distinct CDR3 sequences, with about 15% observed a single time. In its sample, this clonotype was seen a few times. V lost 0 bases and J 2 bases, leaving 18 bases between the germline ends. CDR3 length equals 18 residues. Germline V gene data show CDR1 as LNHDA and CDR2 as SQIVND (reference sequence). A Clinical Activity Score of at least 3, a NOSPECS grade of at least 4 and a duration under 3 months were recorded in the ophthalmopathy patients.

J is TRBJ2-3 and V is TRBV19; TRBD1 or TRBD2 may be the D gene (5 bases each). Input material: blood. This TCR was recovered from a woman under 30 with Graves' ophthalmopathy. The CDR3 spells CASSIDFPGTWNTDTQYF. CDR3 in DNA: TGTGCCAGTAGTATAGATTTCCCCGGGACGTGGAACACAGATACGCAGTATTTT.